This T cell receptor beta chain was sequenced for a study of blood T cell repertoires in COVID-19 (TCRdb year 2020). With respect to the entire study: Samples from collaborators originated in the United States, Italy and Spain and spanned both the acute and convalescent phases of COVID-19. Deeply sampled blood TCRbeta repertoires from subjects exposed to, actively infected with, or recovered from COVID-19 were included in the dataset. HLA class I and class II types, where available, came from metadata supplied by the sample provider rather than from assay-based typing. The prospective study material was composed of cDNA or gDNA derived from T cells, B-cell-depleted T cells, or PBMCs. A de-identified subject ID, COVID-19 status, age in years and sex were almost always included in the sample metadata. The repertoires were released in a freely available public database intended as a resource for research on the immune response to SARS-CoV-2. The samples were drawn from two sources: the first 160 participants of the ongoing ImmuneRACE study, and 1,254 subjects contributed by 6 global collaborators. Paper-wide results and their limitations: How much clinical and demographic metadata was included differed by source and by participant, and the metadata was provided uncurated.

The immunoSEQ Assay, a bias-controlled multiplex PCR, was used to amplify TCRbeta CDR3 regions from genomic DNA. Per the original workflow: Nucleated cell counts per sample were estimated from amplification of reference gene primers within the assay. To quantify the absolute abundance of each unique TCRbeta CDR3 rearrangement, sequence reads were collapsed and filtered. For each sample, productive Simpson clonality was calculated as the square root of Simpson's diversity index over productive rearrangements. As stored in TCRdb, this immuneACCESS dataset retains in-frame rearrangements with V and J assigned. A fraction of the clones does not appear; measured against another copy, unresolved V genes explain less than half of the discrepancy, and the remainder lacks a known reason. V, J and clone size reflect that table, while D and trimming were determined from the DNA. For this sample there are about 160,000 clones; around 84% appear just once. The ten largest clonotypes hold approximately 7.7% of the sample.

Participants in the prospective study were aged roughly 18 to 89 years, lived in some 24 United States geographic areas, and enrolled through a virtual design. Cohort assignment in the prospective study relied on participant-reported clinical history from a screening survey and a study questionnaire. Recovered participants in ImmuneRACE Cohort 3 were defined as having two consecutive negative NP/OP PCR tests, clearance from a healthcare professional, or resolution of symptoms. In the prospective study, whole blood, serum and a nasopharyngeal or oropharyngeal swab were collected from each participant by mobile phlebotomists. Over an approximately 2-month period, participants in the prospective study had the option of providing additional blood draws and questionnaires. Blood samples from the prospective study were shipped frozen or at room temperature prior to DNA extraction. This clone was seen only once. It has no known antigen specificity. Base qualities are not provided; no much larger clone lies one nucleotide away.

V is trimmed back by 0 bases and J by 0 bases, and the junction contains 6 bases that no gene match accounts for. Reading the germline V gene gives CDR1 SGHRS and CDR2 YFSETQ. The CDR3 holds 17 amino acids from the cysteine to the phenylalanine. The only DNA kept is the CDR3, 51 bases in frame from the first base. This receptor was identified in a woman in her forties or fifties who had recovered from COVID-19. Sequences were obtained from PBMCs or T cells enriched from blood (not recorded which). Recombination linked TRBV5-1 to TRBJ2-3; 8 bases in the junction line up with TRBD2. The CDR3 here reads CASSLEYIAGSTDTQYF. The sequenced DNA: TGCGCCAGCAGCTTGGAGTATATAGCGGGAAGCACAGATACGCAGTATTTT. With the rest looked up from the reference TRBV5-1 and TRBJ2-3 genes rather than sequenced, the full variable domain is KAGVTQTPRYLIKTRGQQVTLSCSPISGHRSVSWYQQTPGQGLQFLFEYFSETQRNKGNFPGRFSGRQFSNSRSEMNVSTLELGDSALYLCASSLEYIAGSTDTQYFGPGTRLTVL.